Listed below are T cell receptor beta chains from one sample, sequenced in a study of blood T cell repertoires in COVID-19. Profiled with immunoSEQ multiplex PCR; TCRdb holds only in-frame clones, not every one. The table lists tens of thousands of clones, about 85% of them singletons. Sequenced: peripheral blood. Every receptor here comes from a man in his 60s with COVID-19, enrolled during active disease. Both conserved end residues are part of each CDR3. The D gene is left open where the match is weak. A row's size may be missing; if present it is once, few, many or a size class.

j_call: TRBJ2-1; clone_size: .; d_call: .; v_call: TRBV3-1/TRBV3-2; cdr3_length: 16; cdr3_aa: CASSPPQGSTYNEQFF; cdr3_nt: TGTGCCAGCAGCCCTCCGCAGGGGTCAACCTACAATGAGCAGTTCTTC
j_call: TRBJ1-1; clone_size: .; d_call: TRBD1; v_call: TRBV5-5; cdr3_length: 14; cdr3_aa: CASSTGQRNTEAFF; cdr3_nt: TGTGCCAGCAGCACGGGACAGCGGAACACTGAAGCTTTCTTT
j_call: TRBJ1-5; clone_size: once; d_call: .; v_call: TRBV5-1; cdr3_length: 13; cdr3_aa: CASSVDSRQPQHF; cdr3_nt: TGCGCCAGCAGCGTGGACAGTCGGCAGCCCCAGCATTTT
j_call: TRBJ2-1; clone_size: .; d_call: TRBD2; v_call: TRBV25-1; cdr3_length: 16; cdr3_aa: CASSESSGTSGREQFF; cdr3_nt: TGTGCCAGCAGTGAATCATCCGGGACTAGCGGCCGAGAGCAGTTCTTC
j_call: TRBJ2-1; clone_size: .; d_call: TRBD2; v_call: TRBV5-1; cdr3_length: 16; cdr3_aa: CASSPRLADIYNEQFF; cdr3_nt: TGCGCCAGCAGCCCTCGGCTAGCGGATATATACAATGAGCAGTTCTTC
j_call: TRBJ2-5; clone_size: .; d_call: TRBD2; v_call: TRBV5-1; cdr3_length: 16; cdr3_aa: CASSAGSSGRSETQYF; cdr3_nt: TGCGCCAGCAGCGCTGGGTCTAGCGGGAGGAGCGAGACCCAGTACTTC
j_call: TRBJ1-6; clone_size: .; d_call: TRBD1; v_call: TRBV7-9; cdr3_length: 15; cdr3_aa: CASSLGGTDNSPLHF; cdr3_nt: TGTGCCAGCAGCTTGGGCGGGACAGATAATTCACCCCTCCACTTT
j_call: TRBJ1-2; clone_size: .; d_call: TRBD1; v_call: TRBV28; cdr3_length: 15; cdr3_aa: CASSLSGTGSYGYTF; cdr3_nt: TGTGCCAGCAGTTTATCAGGGACAGGGTCCTATGGCTACACCTTC
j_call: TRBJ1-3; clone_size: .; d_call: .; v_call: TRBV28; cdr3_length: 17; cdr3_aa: CASSPRGRQNSGNTIYF; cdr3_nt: TGTGCCAGCAGCCCAAGAGGTAGACAGAACTCTGGAAACACCATATATTTT
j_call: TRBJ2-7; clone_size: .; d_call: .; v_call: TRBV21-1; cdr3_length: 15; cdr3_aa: CASTQDRCSSYEQYF; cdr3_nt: TGTGCCAGCACCCAGGACAGGTGCAGCTCCTACGAGCAGTACTTC
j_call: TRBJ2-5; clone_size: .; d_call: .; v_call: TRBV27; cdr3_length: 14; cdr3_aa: CASSALSGWETQYF; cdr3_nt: TGTGCCAGCAGTGCGCTTAGCGGTTGGGAGACCCAGTACTTC
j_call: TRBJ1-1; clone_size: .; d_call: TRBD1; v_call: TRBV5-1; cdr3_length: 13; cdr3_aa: CASSVGQGPEAFF; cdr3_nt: TGCGCCAGCAGCGTCGGACAGGGACCTGAAGCTTTCTTT
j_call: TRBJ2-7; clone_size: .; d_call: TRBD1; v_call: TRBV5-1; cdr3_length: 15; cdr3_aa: CASSLLTGEAYEQYF; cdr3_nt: TGCGCCAGCAGCTTGTTGACAGGGGAAGCCTACGAGCAGTACTTC
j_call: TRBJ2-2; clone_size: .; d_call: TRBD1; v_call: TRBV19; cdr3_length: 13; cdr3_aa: CASSDTGAGELFF; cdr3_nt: TGTGCCAGTAGCGATACAGGGGCCGGGGAGCTGTTTTTT
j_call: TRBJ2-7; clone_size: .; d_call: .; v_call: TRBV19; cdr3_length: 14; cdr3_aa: CASSQLGQSYEQYF; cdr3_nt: TGTGCCAGTAGTCAATTGGGGCAGTCCTACGAGCAGTACTTC
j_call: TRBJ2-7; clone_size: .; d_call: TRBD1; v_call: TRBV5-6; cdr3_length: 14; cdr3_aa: CASSIGQGAYEQYF; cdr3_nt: TGTGCCAGCAGCATCGGACAGGGCGCCTACGAGCAGTACTTC
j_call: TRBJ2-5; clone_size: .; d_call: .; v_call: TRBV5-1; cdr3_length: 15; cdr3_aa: CASSLGGQSIETQYF; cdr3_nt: TGCGCCAGCAGCTTGGGTGGACAGAGCATTGAGACCCAGTACTTC
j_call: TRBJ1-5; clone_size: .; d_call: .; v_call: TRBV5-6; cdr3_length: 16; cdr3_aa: CASSLASGRVNQPQHF; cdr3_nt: TGTGCCAGCAGCTTGGCCTCCGGCAGGGTCAATCAGCCCCAGCATTTT
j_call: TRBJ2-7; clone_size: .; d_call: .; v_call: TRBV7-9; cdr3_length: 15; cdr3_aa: CASSRTGREWDEQYF; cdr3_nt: TGTGCCAGCAGCCGCACTGGACGGGAGTGGGACGAGCAGTACTTC
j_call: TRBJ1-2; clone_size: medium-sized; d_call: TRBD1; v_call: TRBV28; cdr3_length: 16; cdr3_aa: CASSSKPLEGAYGYTF; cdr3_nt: TGTGCCAGCAGTTCCAAACCCTTAGAGGGGGCATATGGCTACACCTTC
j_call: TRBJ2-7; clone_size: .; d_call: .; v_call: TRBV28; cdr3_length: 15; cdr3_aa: CASSLPGMTSYEQYF; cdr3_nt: TGTGCCAGCAGTCTCCCGGGAATGACTTCCTACGAGCAGTACTTC
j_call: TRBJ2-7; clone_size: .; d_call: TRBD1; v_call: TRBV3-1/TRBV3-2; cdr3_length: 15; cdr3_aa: CASSSEDRSTYEQYF; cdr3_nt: TGTGCCAGCAGCTCCGAGGACAGGAGCACCTACGAGCAGTACTTC
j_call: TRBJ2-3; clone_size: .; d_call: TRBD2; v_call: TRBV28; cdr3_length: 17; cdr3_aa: CATHGTSGGTALDTQYF; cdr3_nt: TGTGCCACTCACGGGACTAGCGGGGGGACCGCATTAGATACGCAGTATTTT
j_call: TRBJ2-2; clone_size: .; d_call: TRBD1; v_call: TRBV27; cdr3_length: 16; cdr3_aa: CASSLGTGGSTGELFF; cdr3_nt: TGTGCCAGCAGTTTGGGGACAGGGGGCAGTACCGGGGAGCTGTTTTTT
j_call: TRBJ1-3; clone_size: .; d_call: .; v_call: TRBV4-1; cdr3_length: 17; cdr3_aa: CASTKEGPQSSGNTIYF; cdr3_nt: TGCGCCAGCACTAAAGAGGGCCCCCAGAGCTCTGGAAACACCATATATTTT
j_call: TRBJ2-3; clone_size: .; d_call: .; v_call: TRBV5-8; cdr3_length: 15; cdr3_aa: CASSLKGEVTDTQYF; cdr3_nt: TGTGCCAGCAGCTTGAAGGGAGAGGTCACAGATACGCAGTATTTT
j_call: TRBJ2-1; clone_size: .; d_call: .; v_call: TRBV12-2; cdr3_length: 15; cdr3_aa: CASRLGRECYNEQFF; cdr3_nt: TGTGCAAGTCGCTTAGGGCGGGAGTGCTACAATGAGCAGTTCTTC
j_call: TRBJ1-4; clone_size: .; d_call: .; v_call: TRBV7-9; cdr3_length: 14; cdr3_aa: CASSFTGYNEKLFF; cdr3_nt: TGTGCCAGCAGCTTTACAGGCTATAATGAAAAACTGTTTTTT